The present entry profiles one T cell receptor beta chain with its context. What antigen it recognizes has not been identified. No per-base quality is available; no much larger clone lies one base away. These data belong to a study of cytomegalovirus exposure and HLA in healthy donors (dated by TCRdb to 2016 to 2017). Background on the whole study: An earlier analysis of several hundred of the donors reported about 280 Gb of sequence data and 95 million to 140 million unique TCR beta sequences obtained from about 179 million T cells. The number of typed donors differed by locus: about 629-640 for A, B, C, DRB1 and DQB1; approximately 530 for DQA1; 606 for DPA1; and about 450 for DPB1. Rather than using new phenotypic data, the later analysis identified candidate immune exposures from TCR beta sequences and from how often those sequences occurred across donors. The genetic ancestry cluster associated with self-reported Caucasian donors included about 84% of the roughly 390 genotyped donors. To predict cytomegalovirus infection status, the study brought together high-throughput TCR immunosequencing, statistical association of individual TCRs with disease status, and machine learning. Besides the first cohort of around 700 subjects, a separate validation cohort made up of about 120 different subjects was used. The study was designed to test whether signatures of past pathogen exposure could be identified by cataloging public T cell receptors. Because of strong linkage in the cohort, four or five DR-DQ haplotypes were treated as single units for association and clustering. The study profiled the T cell repertoires of hundreds of subjects by immunosequencing and related them to cytomegalovirus serostatus. An early release that covered roughly 600 HLA-typed donors contained around 300 gigabases of sequencing data and about 93 million unique TCR sequences. In a later genetic analysis, genome-wide SNP genotypes for about three fifths of the 666 donors were used, and that subset was treated as a discovery cohort. To decide whether each TCR beta V gene segment behaved as functional or pseudogenic, an earlier analysis of some 600 of the donors relied on high-throughput TCR beta sequencing. Donor age, sex, ethnicity and CMV serostatus were collected together with the repertoire data. To study patterns of TCR occurrence, a later analysis re-analyzed previously published TCR beta repertoires from 666 donors and added high-resolution HLA genotyping. Across some 400 genotyped donors of the cohort, an average of approximately 240,000 unique TCR beta nucleotide sequences per donor were sequenced, and around 20% of those sequences were non-productive. Every repertoire in the discovery cohort had been generated on one and the same sequencing platform. Both class I and class II loci were covered by HLA typing, at four-digit resolution.

The cohort consisted of 600 to 700 healthy bone marrow donors. At the time of sampling, all cohort members were nominally healthy, though unrecorded immune exposures were likely present. The donor tested CMV seropositive and was one of the 289 seropositive cohort members. A peripheral blood sample was provided by each donor, and peripheral blood mononuclear cells were used for TCR beta sequencing. The Qiagen DNeasy Blood Extraction Kit was used to extract genomic DNA from the blood cell samples. The full study reports these points: A further reported finding was that TCR beta sequences accurately predicted the HLA-A and HLA-B alleles for most subjects in the first cohort. The authors suggested that the approach could potentially be generalized to other disease states and immunological phenotypes. Compared with the approximately 670-donor mean, donors in an Asian-associated ancestry cluster had fewer N-insertions in productive TCRs, according to a later genetic analysis. The sequencing pipeline was judged likely to have produced a cluster of highly shared sequence variants as a technical artifact. According to a later analysis, parvovirus B19, influenza, CMV and Epstein-Barr virus appeared linked to several top co-occurrence clusters. The presence/absence analyses assumed that sequencing depth was roughly uniform across donors, and that assumption may not be true. In an earlier analysis of around 500 of the donors, most TCR beta V segments appeared in productive rearrangements about 90% or about 30% of the time, broadly matching IMGT annotations. The study gave a list of under 200 TCR beta chains associated with cytomegalovirus. Only TCR beta chains were sequenced in this cohort, and the absence of alpha or paired-chain data limited detectable features. When HLA alleles, especially DR and DQ, strongly co-occurred, attributing TCR associations to individual alleles was difficult. A later analysis found that HLA-associated TCR beta chains were more clonally expanded and had lower generation probabilities than equally common non-associated chains. A few of the identified cytomegalovirus-associated TCR beta chains were confirmed in vitro to be specific for cytomegalovirus antigens. Because HLA typing was missing for some donors at each locus, association tests included only the typed subset. Correlated functional status among segregating V segments might reflect linkage disequilibrium, but an unknown experimental factor could not be ruled out. An association between a missense DCLRE1C variant and V-gene and J-gene trimming of TCR beta chains was found in a later genetic analysis and replicated in an independent cohort. Because counts were too low, fewer than 20 rarely observed V segments, including chromosome 9 orphons, were excluded from the earlier analysis of 587 of the donors. While some public TCRs were present in many individuals, most TCR sequences turned up only very rarely across donors. In a later analysis, most CMV-associated TCR beta chains were found to appear HLA-restricted, with HLA associations seemingly driven largely by CMV exposure. The 87-base-pair reads could not distinguish some IMGT-functional V segments, including TRBV6-2 and TRBV6-3, so those segments were excluded. The only immune exposure information available for the cohort was CMV serostatus. In both the original and validation cohorts, the classifier was reported to diagnose cytomegalovirus status with high specificity and sensitivity. A later analysis associated 15,000 to 20,000 TCR beta sequences with specific HLA alleles at a false discovery rate of 0.05. A later analysis found that TCR association rates varied across HLA loci, with DRB1 alleles showing the most associated TCRs and HLA-C alleles the fewest.

CDR1 and CDR2 (SGHRS, YFSETQ) derive from the germline V gene. Ends trimmed: V by 0 bases, J by 2 bases; bases unmatched to a gene: 7. The CDR3 measures 17 amino acids from cysteine to phenylalanine. Only the CDR3 portion is preserved as DNA: 51 bases, with reading frame beginning at the first base. Library method: the immunoSEQ multiplex PCR assay. A mixture of 60 forward primers for TCR Vbeta segments and 13 reverse primers for TCR Jbeta segments was used in the multiplex PCR. The CDR3 region of rearranged TCR beta genes was amplified from genomic DNA by a multiplex PCR assay. The Illumina HiSeq System was used to sequence the amplified TCR beta libraries as 87-base-pair reads. In the authors' own workflow: In a later analysis, some 80 million unique TCR beta chains were counted across the 500 to 700 repertoires, and around 11 million of these chains were shared by at least two donors. Raw reads were error-corrected and collapsed into unique sequences by a nearest-neighbor algorithm in which closely related sequences were merged to remove PCR and sequencing errors. CDR3 sequences were aligned to IMGT reference sequences to assign V, D and J gene segments. Each retained sequence needed at least a six-nucleotide match to both a V gene segment and a J gene segment. Rearrangements were classified as productive when the CDR3 lacked stop codons and remained in frame with V and J, and all other rearrangements were classified as non-productive. CDR3 was defined by IMGT convention, running from the second conserved V-encoded cysteine to the conserved J-encoded phenylalanine. The earlier analysis of 587 of the donors excluded sequences that lacked an unambiguous match to a single V gene segment. An earlier analysis of roughly 590 of the donors called V segments functional above 56.7% productive rearrangements and segregating when the between-donor standard deviation exceeded 5%. A statistical classification framework was built for diagnosing cytomegalovirus status from the catalog of TCR beta chain sequences. A later analysis assigned V and J genes by comparing TCR nucleotide sequences with IMGT/GENE-DB human TR gene sequences. A later analysis assigned CDR3 sequences and most-parsimonious VDJ recombination scenarios with the TCRdist pipeline. A later analysis defined each TCR beta chain by its CDR3 amino acid sequence plus V-gene family, and excluded reads lacking a unique V-gene family. To address suspected cross-contamination and a sequencing artifact, a later analysis removed roughly 640 highly shared, low-generation-probability nucleotide sequences. In a later analysis, a clonal expansion index for each public chain was calculated from normalized within-repertoire ranks of inferred template counts. In a later analysis, generation probabilities were computed using a VDJ recombination model fitted to out-of-frame rearrangements, and the results were checked against IGoR. In a later analysis, TCR-TCR, TCR-HLA and TCR-CMV co-occurrence was scored with hypergeometric tests, and a repertoire-size bias correction was applied to TCR pairs. False discovery rates were estimated in a later analysis by permuting HLA or CMV assignments 20 times. In a later analysis, co-occurring TCRs were grouped using DBSCAN, and TCRdist sequence similarity was added for clustering within HLA-allele-positive subsets. Repertoires with fewer than 30,000 or more than 120,000 public chains were left out of co-occurrence clustering, as were five repertoires with anomalous nucleotide sharing. TCRdb carries this immuneACCESS record with in-frame sequences only. Its versions omit some clonotypes, under half of them owing to an unresolved V gene in the studies checked, with the rest unexplained. V and J calls and clone size follow that table, whereas D and trimming were derived from the DNA. This sample comprises more than 100,000 clones, roughly 74% of them detected only once. Roughly 6% of the sample is taken by the ten largest.

This chain is built from TRBV5-1 and TRBJ2-7, and TRBD1 matches 11 of the central bases. Sequenced sample: PBMCs. The TCR was taken from a woman in her forties or fifties in good health and CMV-seropositive. The CDR3 in this case is CASSLGGGQGVTYEQYF. The sequenced DNA: TGCGCCAGCAGCTTGGGGGGGGGACAGGGGGTCACCTACGAGCAGTACTTC.